This T cell receptor (beta chain) was sequenced for a study of cytomegalovirus exposure and HLA in healthy donors. V shed 5 bases and J 4 bases; nucleotides not matched to a gene: 4. This CDR3 spans 15 amino acids. In germline, CDR1 is MNHEY, CDR2 SMNVEV (reference sequence). A multiplex PCR was run with 60 Vbeta primers and 13 Jbeta primers. Measured with immunoSEQ multiplex PCR; TCRdb has only the in-frame clones, and not every one. The sample records some 120,000 clones, roughly 80% being singletons. This clone was counted a few times. This receptor was obtained from a woman between 35 and 50 years old in good health and CMV-seronegative. Material: PBMCs. V gene TRBV27 combines with J gene TRBJ2-2; TRBD1 matches 10 bases. Here the CDR3 reads CASSRDRGGTGELFF. CDR3 nucleotide sequence: TGTGCCAGCAGTAGGGACAGGGGCGGCACCGGGGAGCTGTTTTTT.